Each of the 32 T cell receptor beta chains below was sequenced from the same sample in a study of cytomegalovirus exposure and HLA in healthy donors. A multiplex PCR was run with 60 Vbeta primers and 13 Jbeta primers. Using immunoSEQ multiplex PCR, the repertoire was profiled, and TCRdb retains in-frame clones only, with some absent. The sample lists 170,000 or so clones, roughly 80% seen once, with more than 0.35% in the top ten. Sequencing input: PBMCs. These TCRs come from a boy younger than 10 in good health and CMV-seronegative.

The chain links TRBV19 to TRBJ2-1, with 16 positions matching TRBD2. Trimming removed 5 bases from V and 1 base from J; junction bases left unmatched: 5. The germline V gene has CDR1 LNHDA and CDR2 SQIVND (reference sequence). The CDR3 spans 18 residues. The CDR3 loop is CASSAEGLAGGSYNEQFF. The CDR3 nucleotides read TGTGCCAGTAGTGCCGAGGGACTAGCGGGAGGGTCCTACAATGAGCAGTTCTTC.

This chain links TRBV6-1 with TRBJ2-3; D ambiguous. The germline V and J ends were trimmed by 11 bases and 2 bases, with 20 bases remaining between them. The CDR3 is made up of 15 amino acids. The germline V gene has CDR1 MNHNS and CDR2 SASEGT. CDR3 amino acids: CAVHVRLINTDTQYF. CDR3 nucleotides: TGTGCCGTGCACGTTCGACTCATCAACACAGATACGCAGTATTTT.

The V call is TRBV29-1, the J call TRBJ1-3; unclear D gene. The CDR3 length is 15 residues. Per germline, CDR1 SQVTM and CDR2 ANQGSEA. Trimming pared 5 bases from V and 0 bases from J, leaving 14 bases between. CDR3 coding DNA: TGCAGCGTTACTGGACTGGCACGCTCTGGAAACACCATATATTTT. The encoded protein is CSVTGLARSGNTIYF.

The sample holds a few counts of this clone. The chain uses TRBV5-5 and TRBJ1-2; D is uncertain. Between the trimmed V and J ends, which lost 4 bases and 4 bases, there was a span of 14 bases. Germline V gives CDR1 SGHKS, CDR2 YYEKEE (reference sequence). The CDR3 has 14 amino acids. The CDR3 DNA sequence: TGTGCCAGCAGCCAAGAGAGAGTCACCTATGGCTACACCTTC. This encodes CASSQERVTYGYTF.

The sample holds one count of this clone. The chain combines TRBV5-3 with TRBJ2-6, with 10 positions matching TRBD2. TRBV5-3 is assigned to the ORF class and has an uncertain function. The CDR3 is 19 amino acids. V was clipped by 0 bases and J by 0 bases; unmatched bases: 6. The chain's CDR3 is CARSLGSSGRRSGANVLTF. The CDR3 DNA reads TGTGCCAGAAGCTTGGGGTCTAGCGGGAGACGCTCTGGGGCCAACGTCCTGACTTTC.

The gene calls are TRBV7-2 and TRBJ2-1, with 7 bases identical to TRBD2. The germline CDR1 and CDR2 sequences are SGHTA and FQGNSA. The trim removed 4 bases at V and 0 bases at J, leaving 3 bases unmatched. The CDR3 sequence is 15 residues long. CDR3 nucleotides: TGTGCCAGCAGCTCAGAGCGGGACTCCTACAATGAGCAGTTCTTC. It yields the protein CASSSERDSYNEQFF. Full variable domain (remainder filled in from reference TRBV7-2 and TRBJ2-1): GAGVSQSPSNKVTEKGKDVELRCDPISGHTALYWYRQSLGQGLEFLIYFQGNSAPDKSGLPSDRFSAERTGGSVSTLTIQRTQQEDSAVYLCASSSERDSYNEQFFGPGTRLTVL.

The gene calls are TRBV15 and TRBJ2-3, with D perhaps TRBD2 (5 bases). Trimming shortened V by 6 bases and J by 4 bases, and 17 bases separated the two germline ends. This CDR3 has 15 amino acids. Germline-derived CDR1 and CDR2 are LNHNV and YYDKDF (reference sequence). This CDR3 reads CATSNRREMPDTQYF. CDR3 nucleotides: TGTGCCACCAGTAACCGAAGGGAGATGCCAGATACGCAGTATTTT.

The rearrangement uses TRBV7-9 and TRBJ2-2; D unresolved. Germline-derived CDR1 and CDR2 are SEHNR and FQNEAQ (reference sequence). The CDR3 is 15 residues long. Trimming shortened V by 1 base and J by 0 bases, and 6 bases separated the two germline ends. The CDR3 region is CASSLGLPNTGELFF. As DNA, the CDR3 is TGTGCCAGCAGCTTAGGACTTCCGAACACCGGGGAGCTGTTTTTT.

CDR3 in DNA: TGTGCCAGCAGTTCCCCCTGGCCGGCGACAGGGGTCAATCAGCCCCAGCATTTT. Protein product: CASSSPWPATGVNQPQHF. V gene TRBV28 combines with J gene TRBJ1-5, with 8 positions matching TRBD1. Germline loops: CDR1 MDHEN, CDR2 SYDVKM. With 4 bases clipped from V and 3 bases from J, the junction kept 14 bases outside the gene matches. This CDR3 comprises 18 residues.

This clone was counted a few times. The chain joins TRBV5-1 to TRBJ1-1, with D maybe TRBD1 (6 bases). V shed 0 bases and J shed 3 bases, with 9 bases lying between them. The germline V gene has CDR1 SGHRS and CDR2 YFSETQ. The CDR3 has 14 residues. The CDR3 sequence is CASSLDSGDTEAFF. DNA of the CDR3: TGCGCCAGCAGCTTGGATTCAGGGGACACTGAAGCTTTCTTT.

The chain joins TRBV5-1 to TRBJ2-6, with TRBD2 identical over 12 bases. Trimming cost V 4 bases and J 3 bases; bases outside gene matches: 8. Germline loops: CDR1 SGHRS, CDR2 YFSETQ. The length of the CDR3 is 18 residues. The CDR3 DNA follows: TGCGCCAGCAGCACACTAGCGGGAGGCCTCATTGGGGCCAACGTCCTGACTTTC. Encoded protein: CASSTLAGGLIGANVLTF.

V is TRBV10-1 and J is TRBJ2-3; TRBD1 might be the D (5 bases). The germline CDR1 and CDR2 sequences are WNHNN and SYGVQD (reference sequence). The CDR3 consists of 15 residues. Trimming shortened V by 0 bases and J by 4 bases, and 11 bases separated the two germline ends. The CDR3 here is CASSESGLGADTQYF. The DNA of the CDR3 is TGCGCCAGCAGTGAGTCCGGGCTAGGGGCAGATACGCAGTATTTT.

The chain is built from TRBV29-1 and TRBJ2-7; tentative D call: TRBD1 (5 bases). This CDR3 contains 14 residues. Trimming removed 2 bases at V and 3 bases at J, with 14 bases between. Germline CDR1 SQVTM, CDR2 ANQGSEA. The CDR3 loop reads CSVESGPANYEQYF. The CDR3 DNA reads as TGCAGCGTTGAATCAGGGCCCGCCAACTACGAGCAGTACTTC.

Of note for this clone: Other DNA sequences in this specimen translate into the identical CDR3. The rearrangement uses TRBV27 and TRBJ2-1; 7 positions agree with TRBD2. The CDR3 loop spans 12 amino acids. The germline CDR1 and CDR2 sequences are MNHEY and SMNVEV (reference sequence). V dropped 3 bases and J dropped 9; count of bases not matched to a gene: 2. CDR3 sequence (DNA): TGTGCCAGCAGTTTGGGGGGGGGTGAGCAGTTCTTC. Residues: CASSLGGGEQFF.

This chain connects TRBV14 to TRBJ2-5; 7 bases agree with TRBD2. V dropped 2 bases and J dropped 10; count of bases not matched to a gene: 10. There are 14 residues in the CDR3. The germline V gene has CDR1 SGHDN and CDR2 FVKESK. CDR3 loop: CASSQRINGEGQYF. The CDR3 region has the DNA TGTGCCAGCAGCCAACGCATTAATGGGGAGGGCCAGTACTTC.

The chain has TRBV5-1 and TRBJ1-1; D not certain. Germline V gives CDR1 SGHRS, CDR2 YFSETQ. The V end was cut by 0 bases, the J end by 3 bases, with 15 bases between. CDR3 size: 16 residues. CDR3 sequence (DNA): TGCGCCAGCAGCTTGGAAGCCACTGCGGGTCACACTGAAGCTTTCTTT. Translating it yields CASSLEATAGHTEAFF.

This clone was detected once. Different DNA sequences within this sample yield the same CDR3. The CDR3 loop is CASSLGQGSYEQYF. In DNA form, the CDR3 reads TGCGCCAGCAGCCTGGGACAGGGTTCCTACGAGCAGTACTTC. This chain uses TRBV5-1 with TRBJ2-5; 9 bases align to TRBD1. The J call may be incorrect, as the DNA end agrees better with TRBJ2-7. This CDR3 has 14 amino acids. CDR1 and CDR2 (germline): SGHRS, YFSETQ.

A single count supports this clone. The chain links TRBV7-9 to TRBJ1-1; unclear D gene. Germline V gives CDR1 SEHNR, CDR2 FQNEAQ (reference sequence). V was trimmed by 0 bases and J by 6 bases, leaving 11 bases between them. This CDR3 comprises 14 residues. CDR3 in DNA: TGTGCCAGCAGCTTAGCGGTAAGGAGACCTGAAGCTTTCTTT. Its protein is CASSLAVRRPEAFF.

V usage is TRBV25-1 and J usage is TRBJ1-1; 8 nucleotides align to TRBD1. With 5 bases clipped from V and 3 bases from J, the junction kept 11 bases outside the gene matches. Germline CDR1 is MGHDK and CDR2 is SYGVNS. The CDR3 covers 16 residues. The CDR3 DNA reads as TGTGCCAGCAGTCCCGGACAGGGCAATCGGCACACTGAAGCTTTCTTT. Translation: CASSPGQGNRHTEAFF. The complete variable domain, with remaining parts taken from reference TRBV25-1 and TRBJ1-1, reads EADIYQTPRYLVIGTGKKITLECSQTMGHDKMYWYQQDPGMELHLIHYSYGVNSTEKGDLSSESTVSRIRTEHFPLTLESARPSHTSQYLCASSPGQGNRHTEAFFGQGTRLTVV.

This chain joins TRBV4-2 and TRBJ2-7; D unresolved. The V gene lost 4 bases and the J gene lost 6 bases, with 13 bases spanning the gap. The CDR3 runs to 13 residues. Germline assignment: CDR1 LGHNA and CDR2 YNFKEQ. CDR3 region: CASSLDLVFEQYF. The DNA for the CDR3 is TGTGCCAGCAGCCTCGACTTGGTCTTCGAGCAGTACTTC.

The chain uses TRBV5-1 and TRBJ2-7; the match to TRBD2 covers 7 bases. V lost 4 bases, J lost 0 bases, and 10 bases stayed unmatched. The CDR3 totals 16 residues. Looked up from germline, CDR1 is SGHRS and CDR2 is YFSETQ. CDR3 nucleotide sequence: TGCGCCAGCAGCGAACCCTTTGGGAGGGACTCCTACGAGCAGTACTTC. It translates to CASSEPFGRDSYEQYF. Based on the CDR3 plus reference TRBV5-1 and TRBJ2-7, the full variable domain is KAGVTQTPRYLIKTRGQQVTLSCSPISGHRSVSWYQQTPGQGLQFLFEYFSETQRNKGNFPGRFSGRQFSNSRSEMNVSTLELGDSALYLCASSEPFGRDSYEQYFGPGTRLTVT.

The gene calls are TRBV5-1 and TRBJ2-5, with 7 nucleotides matching TRBD1. CDR3 length: 14 amino acids. CDR1 and CDR2 from the germline V gene are SGHRS and YFSETQ. The V and J ends lost 4 bases and 1 base, in that order; junction bases with no gene match: 4. The CDR3 bases are TGCGCCAGCAGCCTTGGGGACAGCCAAGAGACCCAGTACTTC. It encodes CASSLGDSQETQYF.

This chain joins TRBV19 and TRBJ2-7; TRBD2 agrees at 14 bases. V shed 3 bases, J shed 0 bases, and the junction held 1 base outside the gene matches. Germline assignment: CDR1 LNHDA and CDR2 SQIVND (reference sequence). The CDR3 runs to 16 residues. The CDR3 is CASSIGTSGSSYEQYF. CDR3 in DNA: TGTGCCAGTAGTATCGGGACTAGCGGGAGCTCCTACGAGCAGTACTTC.

The chain recombines TRBV2 with TRBJ2-5; the match to TRBD1 covers 7 bases. The CDR3 contains 13 residues. The ends lost 6 bases at V and 9 bases at J; junction bases unmatched: 10. CDR1 SNHLY and CDR2 FYNNEI come from the germline V gene. The CDR3 here is CASSVTGSEAQYF. The CDR3 region has the DNA TGTGCCAGCAGCGTGACAGGGAGTGAGGCCCAGTACTTC.

In its sample, this clone was seen once. This chain uses TRBV27 with TRBJ2-1; 16 bases align to TRBD2. Trimming removed 4 bases from V and 3 bases from J; junction bases left unmatched: 9. The CDR3 has 19 residues. CDR1 MNHEY and CDR2 SMNVEV come from the germline V gene (reference sequence). CDR3 protein: CASSSSHGTSGRGYNEQFF. The CDR3, as DNA: TGTGCCAGCAGTTCATCTCACGGGACTAGCGGGAGGGGCTACAATGAGCAGTTCTTC.

As for this clone: At one of its ends the junction is not consistent with the germline gene, which may arise from a read error. The rearrangement links TRBV7-9 to TRBJ2-5; no clear D. Looked up from germline, CDR1 is SEHNR and CDR2 is FQNEAQ (reference sequence). The CDR3 has 13 residues. This chain's CDR3 is CASGFTDQETQYF. The CDR3 region has the DNA TGTGCCAGCGGCTTTACAGATCAAGAGACCCAGTACTTC. Full variable domain (missing parts from reference TRBV7-9 and TRBJ2-5): DTGVSQNPRHKITKRGQNVTFRCDPISEHNRLYWYRQTLGQGPEFLTYFQNEAQLEKSRLLSDRFSAERPKGSFSTLEIQRTEQGDSAMYLCASGFTDQETQYFGPGTRLLVL.

The rearrangement links TRBV7-3 to TRBJ2-6, with D possibly TRBD1 on 5 matching bases. Trimming removed 1 base at V and 0 bases at J, with 10 bases between. Germline loops: CDR1 SGHTA, CDR2 FQGTGA. The CDR3 is made up of 17 amino acids. The CDR3 region is CASSLIWQGSGANVLTF. CDR3 nucleotide sequence: TGTGCCAGCAGCTTAATTTGGCAGGGCTCTGGGGCCAACGTCCTGACTTTC.

The chain links TRBV5-1 to TRBJ2-3; 7 bases are a match to TRBD2. V was pared by 7 bases and J by 4 bases, with 12 bases of the junction left unmatched. The germline CDR1 and CDR2 sequences are SGHRS and YFSETQ. The CDR3 spans 15 residues. The CDR3 spells CASGREGRLPDTQYF. The CDR3 bases are TGCGCCAGCGGAAGGGAGGGCCGTTTGCCAGATACGCAGTATTTT.

This chain uses TRBV5-1 with TRBJ2-3, with 7 bases that match TRBD1. CDR3 length: 14 amino acids. Germline CDR1 reads SGHRS; CDR2 reads YFSETQ. Germline trimming cut 4 bases from V and 3 bases from J; bases unmatched to any gene: 5. The CDR3 region has the DNA TGCGCCAGCAGCCTGAACAGGGGAACAGATACGCAGTATTTT. Translated: CASSLNRGTDTQYF.

J is TRBJ2-5 and V is TRBV30; D may be TRBD1 (7 bases). Judging by the DNA end, TRBJ2-7 fits better; the J call may be wrong. Germline CDR1 and CDR2: GTSNPN and SVGIG (reference sequence). The length of the CDR3 is 13 residues. CDR3 amino acids: CAGASGGSYEQYF. In DNA form, the CDR3 reads TGTGCCGGAGCATCAGGGGGGTCCTACGAGCAGTACTTC.

The chain joins TRBV2 to TRBJ2-7; TRBD1 matches 12 bases. The germline gives CDR1 SNHLY, CDR2 FYNNEI. Germline trimming cut 7 bases from V and 5 bases from J; bases unmatched to any gene: 9. CDR3 length: 15 residues. The CDR3 DNA reads TGTGCCAGCACCCCAAGGGACAGGGGGCTTAACGAGCAGTACTTC. Its protein product is CASTPRDRGLNEQYF.

The V gene is TRBV6-5, the J gene TRBJ1-1; D is possibly TRBD1 (5 bases). The germline V gene has CDR1 MNHEY and CDR2 SVGAGI. The CDR3 runs to 13 residues. V lost 2 bases to trimming and J lost 8 bases, with 12 bases between them. CDR3 DNA: TGTGCCAGCAGTTACCCCGGACAACGGGAAGCTTTCTTT. Translated: CASSYPGQREAFF.